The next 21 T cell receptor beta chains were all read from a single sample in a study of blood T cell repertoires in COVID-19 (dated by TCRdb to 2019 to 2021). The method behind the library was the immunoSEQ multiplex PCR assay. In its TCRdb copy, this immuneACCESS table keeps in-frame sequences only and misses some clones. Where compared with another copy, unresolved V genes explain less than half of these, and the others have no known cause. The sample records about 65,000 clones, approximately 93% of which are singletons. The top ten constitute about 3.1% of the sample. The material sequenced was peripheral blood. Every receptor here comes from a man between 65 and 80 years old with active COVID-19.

Here the CDR3 DNA reads TGCAGTGCATCGACATATCCCCAGTACTTC. Protein product: CSASTYPQYF. This rearrangement joins TRBV20-1 to TRBJ2-5; D uncertain. V was cut by 6 bases and J by 9 bases, with 11 bases left in between. Germline lookup yields CDR1 DFQATT and CDR2 SNEGSKA (reference sequence). The CDR3 is 10 amino acids.

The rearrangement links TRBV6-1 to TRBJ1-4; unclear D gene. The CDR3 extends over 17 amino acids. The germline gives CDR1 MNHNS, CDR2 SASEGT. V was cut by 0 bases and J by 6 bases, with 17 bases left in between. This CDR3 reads CASSEALELSWYEKLFF. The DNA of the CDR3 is TGTGCCAGCAGTGAAGCGCTGGAGTTGAGCTGGTATGAAAAACTGTTTTTT.

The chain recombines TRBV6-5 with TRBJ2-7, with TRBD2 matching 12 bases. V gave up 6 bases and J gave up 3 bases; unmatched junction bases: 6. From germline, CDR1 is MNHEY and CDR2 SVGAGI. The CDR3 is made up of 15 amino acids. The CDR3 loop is CASSQLAGGRYEQYF. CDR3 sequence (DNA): TGTGCCAGCAGCCAACTAGCGGGGGGCCGCTACGAGCAGTACTTC.

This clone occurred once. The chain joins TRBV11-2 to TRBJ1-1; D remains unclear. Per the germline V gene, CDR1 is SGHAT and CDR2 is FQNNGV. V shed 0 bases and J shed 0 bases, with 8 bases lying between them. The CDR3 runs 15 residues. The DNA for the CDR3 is TGTGCCAGCAGCTTAGACGGTTCCATGAACACTGAAGCTTTCTTT. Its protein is CASSLDGSMNTEAFF.

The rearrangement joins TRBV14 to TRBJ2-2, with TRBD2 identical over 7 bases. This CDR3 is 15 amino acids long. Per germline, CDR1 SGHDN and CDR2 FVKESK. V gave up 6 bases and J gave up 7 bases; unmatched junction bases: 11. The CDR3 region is CASRLGSGVRGELFF. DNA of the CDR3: TGTGCCAGCAGACTCGGAAGCGGGGTTCGCGGGGAGCTGTTTTTT.

The CDR3 sequence: CSASILNEQFF. The DNA of the CDR3 is TGCAGTGCTAGTATCCTCAATGAGCAGTTCTTC. The rearrangement joins TRBV20-1 to TRBJ2-1; D unresolved. Germline V gene data show CDR1 as DFQATT and CDR2 as SNEGSKA (reference sequence). V was cut by 3 bases and J by 6 bases, with 6 bases left in between. The CDR3 contains 11 residues.

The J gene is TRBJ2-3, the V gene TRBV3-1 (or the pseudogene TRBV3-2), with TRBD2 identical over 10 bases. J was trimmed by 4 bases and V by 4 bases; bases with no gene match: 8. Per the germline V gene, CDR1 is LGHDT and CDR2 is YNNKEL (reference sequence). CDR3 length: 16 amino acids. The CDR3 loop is CASSLSSGGWADTQYF. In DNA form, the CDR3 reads TGTGCCAGCAGCCTTTCTAGCGGGGGTTGGGCAGATACGCAGTATTTT.

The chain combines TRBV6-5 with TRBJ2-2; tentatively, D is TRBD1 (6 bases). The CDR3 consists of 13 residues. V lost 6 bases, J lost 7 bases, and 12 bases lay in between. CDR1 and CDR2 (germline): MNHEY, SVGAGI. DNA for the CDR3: TGTGCCAGCAGACGGACAGCCCTCGGGGAGCTGTTTTTT. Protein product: CASRRTALGELFF.

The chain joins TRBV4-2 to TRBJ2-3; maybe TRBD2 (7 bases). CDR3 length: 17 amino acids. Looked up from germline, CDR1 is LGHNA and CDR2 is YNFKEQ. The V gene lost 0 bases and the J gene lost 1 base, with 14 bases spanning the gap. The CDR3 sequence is CASSQDLAGAGTDTQYF. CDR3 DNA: TGTGCCAGCAGCCAAGATCTGGCGGGGGCCGGCACAGATACGCAGTATTTT.

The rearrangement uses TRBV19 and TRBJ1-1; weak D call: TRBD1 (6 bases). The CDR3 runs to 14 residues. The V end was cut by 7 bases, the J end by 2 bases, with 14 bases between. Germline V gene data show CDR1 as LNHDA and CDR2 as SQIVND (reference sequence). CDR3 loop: CASTKTGGNTEAFF. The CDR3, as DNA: TGTGCCAGTACTAAGACAGGTGGCAACACTGAAGCTTTCTTT.

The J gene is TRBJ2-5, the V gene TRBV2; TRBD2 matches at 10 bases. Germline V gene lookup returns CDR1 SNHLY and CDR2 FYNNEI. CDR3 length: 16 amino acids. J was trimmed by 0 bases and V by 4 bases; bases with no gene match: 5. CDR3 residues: CASSATSGPYQETQYF. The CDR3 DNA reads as TGTGCCAGCAGTGCGACTAGCGGGCCGTACCAAGAGACCCAGTACTTC.

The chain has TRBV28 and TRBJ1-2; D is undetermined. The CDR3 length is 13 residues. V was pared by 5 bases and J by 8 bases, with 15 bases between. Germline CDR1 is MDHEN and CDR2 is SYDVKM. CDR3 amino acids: CASSPPTTEGYTF. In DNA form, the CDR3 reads TGTGCCAGCAGTCCCCCCACCACGGAGGGCTACACCTTC.

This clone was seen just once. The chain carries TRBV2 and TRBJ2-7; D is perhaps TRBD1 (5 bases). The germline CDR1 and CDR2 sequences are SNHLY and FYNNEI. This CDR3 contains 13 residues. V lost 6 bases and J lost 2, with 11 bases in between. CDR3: CASSFDRTYEQYF. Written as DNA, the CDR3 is TGTGCCAGCAGCTTCGACAGAACCTACGAGCAGTACTTC.

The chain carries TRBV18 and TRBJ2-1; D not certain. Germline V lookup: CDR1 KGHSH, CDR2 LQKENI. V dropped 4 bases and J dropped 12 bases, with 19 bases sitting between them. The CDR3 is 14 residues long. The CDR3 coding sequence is TGTGCCAGCTCACAAAAAAGCCTAGGTGTTCCGCAGTTCTTC. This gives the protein CASSQKSLGVPQFF.

The CDR3 spells CASSLRGTAQETQYF. The CDR3 region has the DNA TGTGCCAGCAGCTTGCGGGGGACAGCCCAAGAGACCCAGTACTTC. This chain joins TRBV5-6 and TRBJ2-5; possibly TRBD1 for D (7 bases). Trimming removed 1 base at V and 1 base at J, with 11 bases between. Germline values: CDR1 SGHDT, CDR2 YYEEEE. CDR3 length: 15 amino acids.

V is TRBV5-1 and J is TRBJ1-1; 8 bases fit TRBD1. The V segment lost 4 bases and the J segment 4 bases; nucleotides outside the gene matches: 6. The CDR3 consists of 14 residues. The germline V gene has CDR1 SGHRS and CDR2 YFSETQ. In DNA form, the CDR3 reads TGCGCCAGCAGCCAGAGGACAGGGAGCACTGAAGCTTTCTTT. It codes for CASSQRTGSTEAFF.

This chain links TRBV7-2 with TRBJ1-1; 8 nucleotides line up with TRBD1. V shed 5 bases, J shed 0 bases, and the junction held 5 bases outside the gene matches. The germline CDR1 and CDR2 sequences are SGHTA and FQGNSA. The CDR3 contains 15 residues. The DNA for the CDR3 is TGTGCCAGCAGCCCACCGACAGGGGTGAACACTGAAGCTTTCTTT. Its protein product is CASSPPTGVNTEAFF.

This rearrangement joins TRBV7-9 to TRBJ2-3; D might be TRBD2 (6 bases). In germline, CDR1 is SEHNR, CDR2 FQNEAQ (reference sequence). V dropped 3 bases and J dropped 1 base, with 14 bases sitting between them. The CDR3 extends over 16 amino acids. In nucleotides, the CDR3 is TGTGCCAGCAGCTTTAATAGCGGATCTCGCACAGATACGCAGTATTTT. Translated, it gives CASSFNSGSRTDTQYF.

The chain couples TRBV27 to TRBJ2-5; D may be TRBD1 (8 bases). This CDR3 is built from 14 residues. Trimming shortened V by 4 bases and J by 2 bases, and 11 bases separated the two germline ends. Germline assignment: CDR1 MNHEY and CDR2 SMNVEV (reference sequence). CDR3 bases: TGTGCCAGCAGTTACAGGGGGGGACAAGAGACCCAGTACTTC. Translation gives CASSYRGGQETQYF.

The DNA of the CDR3 is TGTGCCAGCAGCTTAGGGTGGGACATGAAATGGGACATTCAGTACTTC. This encodes CASSLGWDMKWDIQYF. The chain combines TRBV11-3 with TRBJ2-4; D is perhaps TRBD1 (6 bases). CDR1 and CDR2 (germline): SGHNT, YENEEA. The V gene lost 1 base and the J gene lost 8 bases, with 18 bases spanning the gap. This CDR3 has 16 residues.

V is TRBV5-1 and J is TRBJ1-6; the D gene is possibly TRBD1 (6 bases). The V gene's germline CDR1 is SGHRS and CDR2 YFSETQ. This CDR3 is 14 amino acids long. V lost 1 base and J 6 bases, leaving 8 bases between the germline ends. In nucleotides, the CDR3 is TGCGCCAGCAGCTTGCAGGGGAGTAATTCACCCCTCCACTTT. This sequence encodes CASSLQGSNSPLHF. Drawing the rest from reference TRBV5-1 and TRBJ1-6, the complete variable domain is KAGVTQTPRYLIKTRGQQVTLSCSPISGHRSVSWYQQTPGQGLQFLFEYFSETQRNKGNFPGRFSGRQFSNSRSEMNVSTLELGDSALYLCASSLQGSNSPLHFGNGTRLTVT.